The present T cell receptor beta chain was sequenced within a study of blood T cell repertoires in COVID-19. Study in general: Sample material is recorded as cDNA or gDNA derived from T cells, B-cell-depleted T cells, or PBMCs.

Trimming shortened V by 7 bases and J by 8 bases, and 14 bases separated the two germline ends. The germline V gene encodes CDR1 MDHEN and CDR2 SYDVKM. This CDR3 contains 12 residues. Clones were sequenced by immunoSEQ multiplex PCR, and TCRdb holds only the in-frame ones, with some missing. Of 40,000 or so clones listed, over 75% were seen once; the top ten hold roughly 9.8%. The source is a human donor in a cohort sampled during active COVID-19. The chain couples TRBV28 to TRBJ1-2, with TRBD1 as a possible D gene (6 bases). The sequencing input was peripheral blood. CDR3 sequence reads: CASTTGGKGYTF. In DNA form, the CDR3 reads TGTGCCAGCACCACGGGGGGCAAAGGCTACACCTTC.